This T cell receptor beta chain was sequenced during a study of CD8 T cells in Susac syndrome. Germline V gives CDR1 SNHLY, CDR2 FYNNEI. Trimming shortened V by 3 bases and J by 1 base, and 9 bases separated the two germline ends. The CDR3 loop spans 14 amino acids. The authors sequenced TCR beta from blood CD8+ and CD4+ T cells. Healthy donors matched for age and sex were used as controls. TEMRA cells were enriched by FACS, and CD4+ and CD8+ T cells were negatively isolated. RNA was extracted with the RNeasy kit, and a quantity of roughly 0.5 to 1 ug was reverse transcribed using random hexamers. By means of immunoSEQ multiplex PCR, TCR beta CDR3 spanning 54 Vbeta and 13 Jbeta underwent amplification. TCRdb reprocessed the immunoSEQ multiplex PCR reads via MiXCR and lists one record per CDR3 protein. The sample consists of about 200,000 distinct CDR3 sequences, over 85% of them appearing once.

The source of this sequence is a human donor in good health. Input material: CD4+ T cells from PBMCs. The chain joins TRBV2 to TRBJ1-1; no reliable D call. CDR3 DNA sequence: TGTGCCAGCAGTGATTTACGGAAGAACACTGAAGCTTTCTTT. Translating gives CASSDLRKNTEAFF.